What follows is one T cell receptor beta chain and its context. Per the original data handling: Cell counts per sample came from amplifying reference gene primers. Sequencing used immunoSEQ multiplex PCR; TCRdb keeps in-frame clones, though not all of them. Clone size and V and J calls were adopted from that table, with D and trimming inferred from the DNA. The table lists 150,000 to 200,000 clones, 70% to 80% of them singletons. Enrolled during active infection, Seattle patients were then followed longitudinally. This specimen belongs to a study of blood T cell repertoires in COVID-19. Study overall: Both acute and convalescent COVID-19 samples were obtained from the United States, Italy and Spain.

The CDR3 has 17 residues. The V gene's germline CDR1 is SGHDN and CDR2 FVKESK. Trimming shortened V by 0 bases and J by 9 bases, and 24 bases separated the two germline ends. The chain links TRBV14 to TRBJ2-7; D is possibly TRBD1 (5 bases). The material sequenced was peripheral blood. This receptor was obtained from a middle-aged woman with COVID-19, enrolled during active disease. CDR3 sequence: CASSQEGWAGSPRGQYF. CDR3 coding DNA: TGTGCCAGCAGCCAAGAGGGTTGGGCAGGGTCCCCCCGAGGGCAGTACTTC.